The entry below describes one T cell receptor (beta chain). The data were obtained in a study of blood T cell repertoires in COVID-19. Study-wide context: COVID-19 samples collected from the United States, Italy and Spain covered acute and convalescent phases. In each case, the material was cDNA or gDNA derived from T cells, B-cell-depleted T cells, or PBMCs.

Clones were read by immunoSEQ multiplex PCR, and TCRdb kept only the in-frame ones, dropping some. The sample includes some 100,000 clones, 80% to 95% seen only once; the top ten take under 7.5%. The sequencing sample was made of peripheral blood. The receptor comes from a man between 65 and 85 years old with acute or convalescent COVID-19.

CDR3 bases: TGTGCCAGCAGTGAACAGGGTGGGTCCTACGAGCAGTACTTC. Amino acid sequence: CASSEQGGSYEQYF. V and J are TRBV6-1 and TRBJ2-7, with D possibly TRBD1 on 5 matching bases. Per the germline V gene, CDR1 is MNHNS and CDR2 is SASEGT. CDR3 length: 14 amino acids. V lost 2 bases, J lost 1 base, and 9 bases lay in between.